The clone carrying this T cell receptor beta chain was observed a few times. Its target is unknown. The CDR3 spans 15 residues. V lost 2 bases and J 5 bases, leaving 14 bases between the germline ends. Per the germline V gene, CDR1 is SGHTA and CDR2 is FQGNSA. Expressed TCRB transcripts got sequenced, as all isolated RNA was reverse transcribed. This table comes from immunoSEQ multiplex PCR, and its TCRdb copy is limited to in-frame clones, with some not included. The sample carries 250,000 to 300,000 clones, approximately 25% recorded once. The data originate from a study of beta chain features in type 1 diabetes. Study observations and caveats: Shorter TCRB CDR3s, moderately but significantly so, were found in Type 1 diabetes patients in all four CD4+ subsets. Still unanswered here is whether HLA type influences TCRB rearrangement. Because the template was cDNA, high-expressing cells might be over-represented. Insertions at VDJ junctions were less frequent in type 1 diabetes patients. These patients also deleted more nucleotides at the same junctions.

The material sequenced was naive CD4+ T cells from blood. This sequence was found in a woman younger than 45 with type 1 diabetes. The V and J genes are TRBV7-2 and TRBJ2-3; D remains ambiguous. The CDR3 here is CASSLLVAPGDTQYF. Written as DNA, the CDR3 is TGTGCCAGCAGCTTATTGGTCGCCCCGGGAGATACGCAGTATTTT.